This TCR beta chain was sequenced for a study of Ad26.COV2.S vaccination and SARS-CoV-2 variants. Treatment defined: 15 to 20 received Ad26.COV2.S at low or high dose, single or two shots; 5 received placebo; per-sample allocation not given. At day 63 after the first vaccine or placebo injection, samples were drawn. As to this clone: Antigen unknown.

TCRdb keeps only in-frame clones here, not all; method: immunoSEQ multiplex PCR. The sample has around 270,000 clones; around nine tenths are singletons. The germline V gene has CDR1 ENHRY and CDR2 SYGVKD. The CDR3 runs to 16 residues. Trimming took 6 bases from V and 4 from J; bases not matched to a gene: 10. Study-level points and caveats: For non-spike TCRs, breadth in vaccine recipients resembled that in placebo recipients. Recipients given vaccine exceeded placebo recipients in spike-specific TCR breadth.

J is TRBJ1-3 and V is TRBV10-3; 9 positions match TRBD1. Material: peripheral blood, obtained in a trial of Ad26.COV2.S vaccine versus placebo. The TCR was taken from a person between 18 and 59 years old who received the Ad26.COV2.S COVID-19 vaccine or a placebo. For the CDR3, the DNA is TGTGCCATCAGACAGTTCGGGACAGGGACGGGAAACACCATATATTTT. Translation: CAIRQFGTGTGNTIYF.